This T cell receptor (beta chain) was recovered during a study of cytomegalovirus exposure and HLA in healthy donors. Clones were sequenced by immunoSEQ multiplex PCR, and TCRdb holds only the in-frame ones, with some missing. This table holds approximately 150,000 clones, roughly 86% found once. Study findings and constraints: A few CMV-associated chains were confirmed in vitro to be specific for CMV antigens. Both high specificity and high sensitivity reportedly marked the classifier's diagnosis of cytomegalovirus status.

The V segment lost 5 bases and the J segment 7 bases; nucleotides outside the gene matches: 16. The CDR3 is 17 amino acids. Germline CDR1 MDHEN, CDR2 SYDVKM. With respect to this clone: Its antigen is still unknown.

Specimen: PBMCs. The sequence was obtained from a man between 18 and 29 years old in good health and CMV-seropositive. The V call is TRBV28, the J call TRBJ1-2; 10 nucleotides match TRBD1. The DNA of the CDR3 is TGTGCCAGCAGTCCCCCGGGACAGGGGATTCTATTGGGTGGCTACACCTTC. Amino acid sequence: CASSPPGQGILLGGYTF.